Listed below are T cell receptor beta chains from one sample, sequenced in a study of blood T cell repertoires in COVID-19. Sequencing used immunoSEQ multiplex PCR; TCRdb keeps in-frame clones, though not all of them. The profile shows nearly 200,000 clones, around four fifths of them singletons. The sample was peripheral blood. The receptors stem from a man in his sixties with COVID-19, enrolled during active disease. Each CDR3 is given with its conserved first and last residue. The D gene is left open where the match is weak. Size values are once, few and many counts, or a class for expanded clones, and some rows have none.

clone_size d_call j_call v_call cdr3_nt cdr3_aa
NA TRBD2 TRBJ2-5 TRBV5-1 TGCGCCAGCAGACCAGTAGCGGGACAAGAGACCCAGTACTTC CASRPVAGQETQYF
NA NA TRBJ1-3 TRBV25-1 TGTGCCAGCAGTGAAGCCGGTAACACCATATATTTT CASSEAGNTIYF
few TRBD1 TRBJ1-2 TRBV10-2 TGCGCCAGCAGCCCCGGGACAGGGGTTGGTGGCTACACCTTC CASSPGTGVGGYTF
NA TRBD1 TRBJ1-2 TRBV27 TGTGCCAGCAGTTTAAGGACAGGGGTCTATGGCTACACCTTC CASSLRTGVYGYTF
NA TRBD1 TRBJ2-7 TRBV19 TGTGCCAGTAGTATAGCACAGGGGGCGGCTTACGAGCAGTACTTC CASSIAQGAAYEQYF
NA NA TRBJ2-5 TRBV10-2 TGCGCCAGCATCGACGGGGAATTAGAAGAGACCCAGTACTTC CASIDGELEETQYF
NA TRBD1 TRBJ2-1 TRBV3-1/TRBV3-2 TGTGCCAGCAGCCGGAACAGGGGATCCTACAATGAGCAGTTCTTC CASSRNRGSYNEQFF
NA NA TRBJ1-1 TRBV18 TGTGCCAGCTCACCCCCCCCTGCGGAGGGAAGGAACACTGAAGCTTTCTTT CASSPPPAEGRNTEAFF
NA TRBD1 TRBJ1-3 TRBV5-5 TGTGCCAGCAGCGATCGCTCAGGGGGCTCTGGAAACACCATATATTTT CASSDRSGGSGNTIYF
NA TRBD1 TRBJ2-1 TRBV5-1 TGCGCCAGCAGCCTCGGGACAGACAATGAGCAGTTCTTC CASSLGTDNEQFF
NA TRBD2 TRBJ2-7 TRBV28 TGTGCCAGCCGTAGCGGGAGCGGGTGGGACGAGCAGTACTTC CASRSGSGWDEQYF
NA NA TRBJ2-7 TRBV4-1 TGCGCCAGCAGCCAAGATTACCTGACAGGCCATAGCTCCTACGAGCAGTACTTC CASSQDYLTGHSSYEQYF
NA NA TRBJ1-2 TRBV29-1 TGCAGCGTTGAAACTAGTGGTCAGGGAGGCTATGGCTACACCTTC CSVETSGQGGYGYTF
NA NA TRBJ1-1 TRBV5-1 TGCGCCAGCAGCTTGGCCGAGGGCGGAACTGAAGCTTTCTTT CASSLAEGGTEAFF
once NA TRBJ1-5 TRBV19 TGTGCCAGTAGTCTATATTACCATCAGCCCCAGCATTTT CASSLYYHQPQHF
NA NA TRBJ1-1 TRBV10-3 TGTGCTCATCGAGACCAGACAATAAACACTGAAGCTTTCTTT CAHRDQTINTEAFF
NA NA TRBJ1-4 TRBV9 TGTGCCAGCAGCGTAGAGACAGGATTGGGTGAAAAACTGTTTTTT CASSVETGLGEKLFF
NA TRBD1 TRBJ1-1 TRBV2 TGTGCCAGCAGTCGAACCGGGACAGGGAGGGGCACTGAAGCTTTCTTT CASSRTGTGRGTEAFF
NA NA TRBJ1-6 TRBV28 TGTGCCAGCACCTGGGGCAGGTATAATTCACCCCTCCACTTT CASTWGRYNSPLHF
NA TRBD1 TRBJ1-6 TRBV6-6 TGTGCCAGCAGTTACCCGGGACAGGTTTATTCACCCCTCCACTTT CASSYPGQVYSPLHF
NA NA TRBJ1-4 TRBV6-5 TGTGCCAGCATTAGAGGCTCCGGTGAAAAACTGTTTTTT CASIRGSGEKLFF
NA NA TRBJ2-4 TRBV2 TGTGCCAGCAACGCACAGGGATGGGGCAAAAACATTCAGTACTTC CASNAQGWGKNIQYF
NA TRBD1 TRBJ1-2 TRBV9 TGTGCCAGCAGCTCTGGGACAGGGGGTAACTATGGCTACACCTTC CASSSGTGGNYGYTF
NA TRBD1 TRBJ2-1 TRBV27 TGTGCCAGCAGTGACAGGGGGCACGCCTACAATGAGCAGTTCTTC CASSDRGHAYNEQFF
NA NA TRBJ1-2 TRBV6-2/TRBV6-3 TGTGCCAGCAGTCGGGACATGAGAGATGGCTACACCTTC CASSRDMRDGYTF
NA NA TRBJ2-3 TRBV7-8 TGTGCCAGCAGCTTAGCAGGGGTCGGGCAGTATTTT CASSLAGVGQYF
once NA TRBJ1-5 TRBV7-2 TGTGCCAGCAGCTCGCGACAAGGTAATCAGCCCCAGCATTTT CASSSRQGNQPQHF
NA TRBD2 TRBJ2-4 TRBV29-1 TGCAGCGGTTCCGGGACTAGCGGAGTACCTGGAAACATTCAGTACTTC CSGSGTSGVPGNIQYF
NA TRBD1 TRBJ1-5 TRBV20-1 TGCAGTGCTAGTGGGACAGTGAATCAGCCCCAGCATTTT CSASGTVNQPQHF
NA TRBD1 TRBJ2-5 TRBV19 TGTGCCAGTAGCCATAGGGGAACAGGGGGTAGTGAGACCCAGTACTTC CASSHRGTGGSETQYF
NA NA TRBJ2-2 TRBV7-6 TGTGCCAGCAGCCCCACAGGGTGGGGCGGGGAGCTGTTTTTT CASSPTGWGGELFF
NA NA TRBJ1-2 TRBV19 TGTGCCAGTAGTATTCGTGGACAGAGAGATTTGTATGGCTACACCTTC CASSIRGQRDLYGYTF
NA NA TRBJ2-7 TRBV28 TGTGCCAGCAGTTCGAGGATGGACGAGCAGTACTTC CASSSRMDEQYF
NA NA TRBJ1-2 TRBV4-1 TGCGCCAGCAGCCAAGATCTCGTTCAGGGTAGCTATGGCTACACCTTC CASSQDLVQGSYGYTF
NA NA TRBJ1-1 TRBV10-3 TGTGCCATCAGTGAGTCGGGGCGCATGAACACTGAAGCTTTCTTT CAISESGRMNTEAFF
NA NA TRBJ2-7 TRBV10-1 TGCGCCAGCAGCGGCAGGCGCTCCTACGAGCAGTACTTC CASSGRRSYEQYF
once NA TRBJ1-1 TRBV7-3 TGTGCCAGCAGCTTAAGTCGGAACACTGAAGCTTTCTTT CASSLSRNTEAFF
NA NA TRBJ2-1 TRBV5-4 TGTGCCAGCAGCTCGCCGCCCCTAGCACGCTCCTACAATGAGCAGTTCTTC CASSSPPLARSYNEQFF
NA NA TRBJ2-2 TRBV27 TGTGCCACGTACGGGACAACCAAGGGCGCCGGGGAGCTGTTTTTT CATYGTTKGAGELFF
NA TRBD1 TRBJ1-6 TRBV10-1 TGCGCCAGCAGTTCCGGGACAGGGGTTTCACCCCTCCACTTT CASSSGTGVSPLHF
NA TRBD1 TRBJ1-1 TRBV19 TGTGCCAGTAGTAAGACAGGGGACGGAGCGTACACTGAAGCTTTCTTT CASSKTGDGAYTEAFF
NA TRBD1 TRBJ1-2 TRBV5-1 TGCGCCAGCAGCTCCCTGACAGGGCGGGGTGGCTACACCTTC CASSSLTGRGGYTF
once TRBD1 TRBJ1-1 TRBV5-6 TGTGCCAGCAGCGGCAGGACAGGGGGTGATATGAACACTGAAGCTTTCTTT CASSGRTGGDMNTEAFF
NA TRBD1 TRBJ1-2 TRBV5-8 TGTGCCAGCAGCTCTCGAGGGGGCAGGGCCCCCTATGGCTACACCTTC CASSSRGGRAPYGYTF
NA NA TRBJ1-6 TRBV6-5 TGTGCCAGCAGTTACTCAGGGGATAATTCACCCCTCCACTTT CASSYSGDNSPLHF
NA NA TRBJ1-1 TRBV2 TGTGCCAGCAGTGGGAGGGGTACGAACACTGAAGCTTTCTTT CASSGRGTNTEAFF
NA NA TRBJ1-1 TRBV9 TGTGCCAGCAGCGTAGACCCCCAAAACACTAAAGCTTTCTTT CASSVDPQNTKAFF
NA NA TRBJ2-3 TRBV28 TGTGCCAGCAGCCGACTACCTCGGGGAGATACGCAGTATTTT CASSRLPRGDTQYF
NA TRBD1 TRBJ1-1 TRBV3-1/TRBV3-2 TGTGCCAGCAACTACAGGGGGCTTAGCACTGAAGCTTTCTTT CASNYRGLSTEAFF